One sample yielded the 12 T cell receptor beta chains listed below, sequenced in a study of CD8 T cells in ankylosing spondylitis. The study, taken as a whole, reports: A TCR beta motif made of about eight highly homologous variants seemed typical of ankylosing spondylitis blood.

TCRdb used MiXCR to reprocess the 5' RACE reads, holding one entry per CDR3 protein. The data hold 750,000 to 850,000 distinct CDR3 sequences, with approximately 12% observed a single time. Their antigen targets remain unknown. Sample: blood, either unsorted or a sorted T cell fraction (not recorded which). The receptors shown here come from a male donor with ankylosing spondylitis.

This chain joins TRBV20-1 and TRBJ2-5; no definite D call. Germline CDR1 DFQATT, CDR2 SNEGSKA (reference sequence). V was cut by 6 bases and J by 1 base, with 12 bases left in between. The CDR3 contains 13 residues. In DNA, the CDR3 is TGCAGTGCGGCGGTCGTGGGCCAAGAGACCCAGTACTTC. This sequence encodes CSAAVVGQETQYF.

This clonotype was observed a handful of times. This chain uses TRBV7-2 with TRBJ1-1, with 8 bases aligning to TRBD1. The J segment lost 11 bases and the V segment lost 3 bases, leaving 11 bases of the junction unmatched. CDR1 SGHTA and CDR2 FQGNSA come from the germline V gene. The length of the CDR3 is 14 residues. The CDR3 bases are TGTGCCAGCAGCTTTGGCAGGGGGCGCGGACTGGCTTTCTTT. Protein sequence: CASSFGRGRGLAFF.

This clonotype was counted at least ten times. The V gene is TRBV5-1, the J gene TRBJ1-2, with TRBD1 as a possible D gene (5 bases). This CDR3 region has 13 residues. The germline gives CDR1 SGHRS, CDR2 YFSETQ. V was cut by 0 bases and J by 7 bases, with 10 bases left in between. The chain's CDR3 is CASSLEGSRGYTF. The CDR3 DNA sequence: TGCGCCAGCAGCTTGGAGGGGTCTCGTGGCTACACCTTC.

This clonotype came up a few times. This rearrangement joins TRBV9 to TRBJ2-1; D unresolved. The CDR3 has 12 residues. CDR1 SGDLS and CDR2 YYNGEE come from the germline V gene. V was cut by 1 base and J by 9 bases, with 8 bases left in between. The CDR3 nucleotides are TGTGCCAGCAGCGTATTTCCCACTGAGCAGTTCTTC. Its protein is CASSVFPTEQFF.

CDR3 loop: CAWSGKRINEQFF. CDR3 DNA: TGTGCCTGGAGTGGGAAGCGGATCAATGAGCAGTTCTTC. The rearrangement joins TRBV30 to TRBJ2-1, with D perhaps matching TRBD2 (5 bases). CDR1 is GTSNPN and CDR2 is SVGIG in the germline V gene (reference sequence). V dropped 1 base and J dropped 6 bases, with 10 bases sitting between them. The CDR3 is made up of 13 amino acids.

There are many counts of this clonotype. V usage is TRBV7-2 and J usage is TRBJ2-7; D possibly uses TRBD1 or TRBD2 (5 bases each). The V end lost 5 bases, the J end lost 0 bases, and 11 bases lay between the germline ends. The length of the CDR3 is 14 residues. The V gene's germline CDR1 is SGHTA and CDR2 FQGNSA. The DNA of the CDR3 is TGTGCCAGCAGCCGCCGGGACCTCTCCTACGAGCAGTACTTC. It translates to CASSRRDLSYEQYF. Based on the CDR3 plus reference TRBV7-2 and TRBJ2-7, the full variable domain is GAGVSQSPSNKVTEKGKDVELRCDPISGHTALYWYRQSLGQGLEFLIYFQGNSAPDKSGLPSDRFSAERTGGSVSTLTIQRTQQEDSAVYLCASSRRDLSYEQYFGPGTRLTVT.

The rearrangement uses TRBV18 and TRBJ2-7; perhaps D is TRBD1 or TRBD2 (5 bases each). Per germline, CDR1 KGHSH and CDR2 LQKENI. The length of the CDR3 is 15 residues. V lost 0 bases to trimming and J lost 1 base, with 10 bases between them. In DNA form, the CDR3 reads TGTGCCAGCTCACCACCGTCCGGGGCATCCTACGAGCAGTACTTC. The encoded protein is CASSPPSGASYEQYF.

The gene calls are TRBV15 and TRBJ1-2; 7 nucleotides agree with TRBD1. V lost 3 bases to trimming and J lost 8 bases; unmatched junction nucleotides: 6. This CDR3 is built from 13 residues. CDR1 LNHNV and CDR2 YYDKDF come from the germline V gene (reference sequence). The CDR3 bases are TGTGCCACCAGCAGCGACAGGGTACAGGGCTACACCTTC. Translated: CATSSDRVQGYTF. Full variable domain (missing parts from reference TRBV15 and TRBJ1-2): DAMVIQNPRYQVTQFGKPVTLSCSQTLNHNVMYWYQQKSSQAPKLLFHYYDKDFNNEADTPDNFQSRRPNTSFCFLDIRSPGLGDTAMYLCATSSDRVQGYTFGSGTRLTVV.

The rearrangement uses TRBV28 and TRBJ2-7; D is perhaps TRBD1 (6 bases). The CDR3 runs 12 residues. CDR1 is MDHEN, CDR2 SYDVKM, per germline. Trimming left V 7 bases short and J 5 bases short, with 12 bases between. CDR3 sequence: CASISQGDEQYF. CDR3 DNA sequence: TGTGCCAGCATTTCACAGGGTGACGAGCAGTACTTC.

This clonotype was observed many times. This sequence joins TRBV12-3 or TRBV12-4 and TRBJ1-3; the D is unclear. The length of the CDR3 is 12 residues. The ends were cut back, 2 bases at V and 5 bases at J, with 4 bases in the middle. CDR3 coding DNA: TGTGCCAGCAGTTTATTTCGAAACACCATATATTTT. This translates into CASSLFRNTIYF.

V gene TRBV18 combines with J gene TRBJ1-5; TRBD1 matches at 9 bases. Germline V lookup: CDR1 KGHSH, CDR2 LQKENI. Losses at the gene ends were 4 bases for V and 6 bases for J; bases not matched to a gene: 4. The CDR3 totals 14 residues. CDR3 bases: TGTGCCAGCTCACGACAGGGGGGGACTCAGCCCCAGCATTTT. Residues: CASSRQGGTQPQHF.

The chain recombines TRBV25-1 with TRBJ1-2; D might be TRBD1 (5 bases). The V gene lost 1 base and the J gene lost 2 bases, with 17 bases spanning the gap. Germline V gene data show CDR1 as MGHDK and CDR2 as SYGVNS. There are 17 residues in the CDR3. The CDR3 region is CASSESPGTRGNYGYTF. The CDR3 nucleotides are TGTGCCAGCAGTGAATCCCCCGGGACTCGGGGAAACTATGGCTACACCTTC.